This entry lists 14 T cell receptor beta chains sequenced from one sample in a study of blood T cell repertoires in COVID-19. TCRdb's copy holds only in-frame clones and misses some; the assay was immunoSEQ multiplex PCR. There are 260,000 or so clones in the sample; 85% occur only once, and under 3% lies in the top ten. The specimen was PBMCs or T cells enriched from blood (not recorded which). The origin of the receptors is a woman aged 50 to 60 who had recovered from COVID-19.

This chain uses TRBV19 with TRBJ2-1; TRBD2 is a possible D gene (5 bases). The CDR3 extends over 13 amino acids. Per germline, CDR1 LNHDA and CDR2 SQIVND (reference sequence). V lost 6 bases and J lost 7, with 13 bases in between. CDR3 residues: CASRVGGPNEQFF. The CDR3 nucleotides are TGTGCCAGTAGGGTGGGCGGGCCTAATGAGCAGTTCTTC.

The chain couples TRBV6-5 to TRBJ2-2, with D perhaps TRBD1 (7 bases). The CDR3 extends over 15 amino acids. Trimming removed 5 bases at V and 1 base at J, with 11 bases between. Germline assignment: CDR1 MNHEY and CDR2 SVGAGI. The CDR3 nucleotides read TGTGCCAGCAGTCCCCAGGGGGGGAACACCGGGGAGCTGTTTTTT. Translation: CASSPQGGNTGELFF.

This rearrangement joins TRBV27 to TRBJ1-2; 12 bases fit TRBD1. Germline V CDR1 and CDR2: MNHEY, SMNVEV (reference sequence). This CDR3 spans 14 amino acids. V lost 0 bases, J lost 12 bases, and 5 bases stayed unmatched. CDR3 residues: CASSLSGTGGANTF. CDR3 DNA sequence: TGTGCCAGCAGTTTATCCGGGACAGGGGGCGCGAACACCTTC.

The chain has TRBV3-1 (or the pseudogene TRBV3-2) and TRBJ2-3; no firm D call. The length of the CDR3 is 14 residues. Germline V lookup: CDR1 LGHDT, CDR2 YNNKEL (reference sequence). V gave up 1 base and J gave up 2 bases, with 7 bases separating them. The DNA for the CDR3 is TGTGCCAGCAGCCAAGTTCTATACACAGATACGCAGTATTTT. Amino acids: CASSQVLYTDTQYF.

V gene TRBV27 combines with J gene TRBJ1-4; the D is unclear. The germline V and J ends were trimmed by 0 bases and 4 bases, with 9 bases remaining between them. The CDR3 length is 15 residues. Germline assignment: CDR1 MNHEY and CDR2 SMNVEV (reference sequence). CDR3 region: CASSLSRGFNEKLFF. The CDR3 bases are TGTGCCAGCAGTTTATCTCGCGGATTTAATGAAAAACTGTTTTTT.

There are a few counts of this clone. The chain has TRBV6-5 and TRBJ1-1, with 7 bases aligning to TRBD1. The CDR3 has 14 amino acids. The junction had 4 bases not matched to a gene; V was cut back by 6 bases and J by 0 bases. Germline-derived CDR1 and CDR2 are MNHEY and SVGAGI. DNA for the CDR3: TGTGCCAGCAGCAAACAGGGGATGAACACTGAAGCTTTCTTT. Its protein product is CASSKQGMNTEAFF.

The chain combines TRBV15 with TRBJ2-1; TRBD2 matches at 8 bases. Germline CDR1 and CDR2: LNHNV and YYDKDF (reference sequence). This CDR3 is 16 amino acids long. The ends lost 0 bases at V and 8 bases at J; junction bases unmatched: 9. CDR3: CATSRDSAGGPYEQFF. The CDR3 coding sequence is TGTGCCACCAGCAGAGATTCGGCGGGGGGCCCGTATGAGCAGTTCTTC.

The CDR3 here is CASTLWGGPNNEQFF. The CDR3 nucleotides are TGTGCCAGCACCCTATGGGGGGGGCCTAACAATGAGCAGTTCTTC. The genes are TRBV9 and TRBJ2-1; D is possibly TRBD2 (7 bases). CDR1 is SGDLS and CDR2 is YYNGEE in the germline V gene. CDR3 size: 15 residues. Trimming removed 6 bases from V and 5 bases from J, with 18 bases in between. Together with reference TRBV9 and TRBJ2-1, the CDR3 gives the full variable domain: DSGVTQTPKHLITATGQRVTLRCSPRSGDLSVYWYQQSLDQGLQFLIQYYNGEERAKGNILERFSAQQFPDLHSELNLSSLELGDSALYFCASTLWGGPNNEQFFGPGTRLTVL.

V usage is TRBV19 and J usage is TRBJ2-7, with D unresolved. The germline V and J ends were trimmed by 5 bases and 0 bases, with 11 bases remaining between them. Germline values: CDR1 LNHDA, CDR2 SQIVND (reference sequence). The CDR3 sequence is 14 residues long. The CDR3, as DNA: TGTGCCAGTAGTCCCCTGAGTCGCTCCTACGAGCAGTACTTC. Translating gives CASSPLSRSYEQYF.

The chain carries TRBV6-1 and TRBJ2-2; maybe TRBD1 (5 bases). The germline V gene encodes CDR1 MNHNS and CDR2 SASEGT. V was trimmed by 3 bases and J by 4 bases, leaving 15 bases between them. The CDR3 is 16 amino acids. The DNA of the CDR3 is TGTGCCAGCAGTGAGCAGGGTCGCTTGGGCACCGGGGAGCTGTTTTTT. Translating it yields CASSEQGRLGTGELFF.

V and J are TRBV5-4 and TRBJ2-7; no clear D gene. Deletions cut 2 bases from V and 5 bases from J, with 5 bases between. The germline CDR1 and CDR2 sequences are SGHNT and YYREEE (reference sequence). The CDR3 has 11 amino acids. The CDR3 spells CASSLLHEQYF. The CDR3 DNA is TGTGCCAGCAGCTTACTACACGAGCAGTACTTC.

The rearrangement joins TRBV9 to TRBJ1-2; 7 nucleotides match TRBD1. Germline CDR1 SGDLS, CDR2 YYNGEE. V shed 4 bases, J shed 2 bases, and the junction held 5 bases outside the gene matches. CDR3 length: 14 amino acids. The chain's CDR3 is CASSPRGQNYGYTF. The CDR3 coding sequence is TGTGCCAGCAGCCCGAGGGGACAGAACTATGGCTACACCTTC.

This clone turned up a few times. The chain combines TRBV12-3 or TRBV12-4 with TRBJ1-2, with 9 bases that match TRBD1. Trimming cost V 10 bases and J 2 bases; bases outside gene matches: 5. The CDR3 totals 13 residues. The CDR3 region is CAIRDRENYGYTF. For the CDR3, the DNA is TGTGCCATCCGGGACAGGGAGAACTATGGCTACACCTTC.

The J gene is TRBJ1-6, the V gene TRBV7-9, with TRBD1 matching over 11 bases. The CDR3 runs to 19 residues. Per the germline V gene, CDR1 is SEHNR and CDR2 is FQNEAQ (reference sequence). J was trimmed by 0 bases and V by 5 bases; bases with no gene match: 9. CDR3 in amino acids: CASSTGTGGVSSYNSPLHF. In DNA, the CDR3 is TGTGCCAGCAGCACCGGGACAGGGGGTGTGAGCTCCTATAATTCACCCCTCCACTTT. The variable domain in full, with the rest retrieved from reference TRBV7-9 and TRBJ1-6, is DTGVSQNPRHKITKRGQNVTFRCDPISEHNRLYWYRQTLGQGPEFLTYFQNEAQLEKSRLLSDRFSAERPKGSFSTLEIQRTEQGDSAMYLCASSTGTGGVSSYNSPLHFGNGTRLTVT.